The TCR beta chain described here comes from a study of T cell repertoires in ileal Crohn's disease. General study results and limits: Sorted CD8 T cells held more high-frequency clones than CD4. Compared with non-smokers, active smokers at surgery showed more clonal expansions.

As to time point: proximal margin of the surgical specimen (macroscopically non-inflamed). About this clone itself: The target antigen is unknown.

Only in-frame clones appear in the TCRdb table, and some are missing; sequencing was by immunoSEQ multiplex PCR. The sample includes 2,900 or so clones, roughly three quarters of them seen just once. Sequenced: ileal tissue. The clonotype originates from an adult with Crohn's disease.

The CDR3 here is CASSATGGAGELFF. CDR3 DNA: TGTGCCAGCAGTGCGACAGGGGGGGCCGGGGAGCTGTTTTTT. This chain connects TRBV2 to TRBJ2-2; TRBD1 matches at 9 bases. J lost 6 bases, V lost 4 bases, and 3 bases had no gene match. The CDR3 extends over 14 amino acids. Germline V CDR1 and CDR2: SNHLY, FYNNEI.